The present T cell receptor (beta chain) was sequenced within a study of cytomegalovirus exposure and HLA in healthy donors. The study sampled nominally healthy donors, though unrecorded immune exposures were likely. The study's findings and limits: At a 0.05 false discovery rate, a later analysis found about 17,000 TCR beta sequences to be associated with HLA alleles. In a later analysis, a genetic analysis reported fewer productive-TCR N-insertions in an Asian-associated ancestry cluster than the cohort average.

A word on this clone: Its antigen is currently unknown.

The PCR was carried out with 60 Vbeta primers and 13 Jbeta primers. Assay used: immunoSEQ multiplex PCR; TCRdb lists only in-frame clones, some missing. The sample lists some 150,000 clones, 70% to 85% occurring once. This CDR3 is 15 amino acids long. Germline CDR1 SGHRS, CDR2 YFSETQ. J gave up 3 bases and V 3 bases, and 4 bases lay outside the gene matches. The gene calls are TRBV5-1 and TRBJ2-7; 12 positions match TRBD2. Sequencing used PBMCs. The sequence was collected from a human donor in good health. The CDR3 loop is CASSWTSGALYEQYF. For the CDR3, the DNA is TGCGCCAGCAGCTGGACTAGCGGGGCCCTCTACGAGCAGTACTTC.